This T cell receptor beta chain emerged from a study of monozygotic twins with inflammatory bowel disease. This CDR3 contains 16 residues. Comment on this clonotype: What it recognizes is unknown.

Notes on the study in general: IBD patients carried less diverse TCRbeta repertoires (inverse Simpson) than healthy co-twins. Twin pairs that were concordant did not differ from discordant pairs in repertoire similarity, possibly from limited power. None of the different T cell subtypes could be distinguished from one another.

Each UMI harboured a 6-nucleotide sample barcode and was appended via template switching. TCRdb reprocessed the 5' RACE reads, with one entry per CDR3 protein and no DNA. Its listing shows just over 300,000 distinct CDR3 sequences. The chain joins TRBV12-3 or TRBV12-4 to TRBJ1-2. The sequence derives from a human donor with ulcerative colitis or Crohn's disease, or a healthy co-twin of an affected twin (not recorded which). The sequencing input was blood. CDR3: CASRELVAGGNYGYTF.